A single sample gave rise to the 6 T cell receptor beta chains below, sequenced in a study of CD8 T cells in Susac syndrome. The authors reverse transcribed roughly 0.5 to 1 ug RNA with random hexamers. MiXCR, applied by TCRdb to the immunoSEQ multiplex PCR reads, yields one record per CDR3 protein. In the table there are under 200,000 distinct CDR3 sequences, around 94% of which are singletons. The sequencing input was CD4+ T cells from PBMCs. The receptors were sampled from a human donor in good health.

The genes are TRBV29-1 and TRBJ2-7; D assignment may be TRBD1 or TRBD2 (6 bases each). This CDR3 comprises 13 residues. V shed 7 bases and J shed 4 bases, with 17 bases lying between them. The V gene's germline CDR1 is SQVTM and CDR2 ANQGSEA. CDR3 loop: CSARKGGEYEQYF. CDR3 in DNA: TGCAGCGCCCGGAAGGGGGGCGAGTACGAGCAGTACTTC.

The V call is TRBV5-1, the J call TRBJ2-2, with D maybe TRBD1 (5 bases). The germline V gene has CDR1 SGHRS and CDR2 YFSETQ. V lost 0 bases and J 6 bases, leaving 9 bases between the germline ends. The CDR3 is 14 amino acids. The CDR3 bases are TGCGCCAGCAGCTTGGGGCAGGGCGCCGGGGAGCTGTTTTTT. It specifies CASSLGQGAGELFF.

V gene TRBV3-1 combines with J gene TRBJ1-1; 7 positions match TRBD1. Looked up from germline, CDR1 is LGHDT and CDR2 is YNNKEL (reference sequence). The CDR3 is 16 residues long. V dropped 4 bases and J dropped 3; count of bases not matched to a gene: 11. The CDR3 protein is CASSLHGRGRDTEAFF. In DNA, the CDR3 is TGTGCCAGCAGCCTCCACGGTAGGGGGCGGGACACTGAAGCTTTCTTT.

The chain employs TRBV7-2 and TRBJ2-7; D remains ambiguous. V was clipped by 5 bases and J by 2 bases, with 7 bases between them. Per the germline V gene, CDR1 is SGHTA and CDR2 is FQGNSA. The CDR3 runs 12 residues. CDR3 in DNA: TGTGCCAGCAGCCGCGTGGCCTACGAGCAGTACTTC. It encodes CASSRVAYEQYF.

This clonotype has just one count. The J gene is TRBJ2-1, the V gene TRBV7-2; possibly TRBD2 for D (5 bases). V was pared by 5 bases and J by 9 bases, with 20 bases between. CDR3 length: 15 amino acids. The germline V gene encodes CDR1 SGHTA and CDR2 FQGNSA. The CDR3, as DNA: TGTGCCAGCAGCCCCGCGGGCCACCGAGGTAGTGAGCAGTTCTTC. This encodes CASSPAGHRGSEQFF.

The chain carries TRBV7-2 and TRBJ2-5; TRBD1 matches at 7 bases. The CDR3 consists of 14 residues. Losses at the gene ends were 5 bases for V and 5 bases for J; bases not matched to a gene: 8. CDR1 is SGHTA, CDR2 FQGNSA, per germline. The CDR3 is CASSVQGMRETQYF. The CDR3 DNA is TGTGCCAGCAGCGTACAGGGGATGAGGGAGACCCAGTACTTC.